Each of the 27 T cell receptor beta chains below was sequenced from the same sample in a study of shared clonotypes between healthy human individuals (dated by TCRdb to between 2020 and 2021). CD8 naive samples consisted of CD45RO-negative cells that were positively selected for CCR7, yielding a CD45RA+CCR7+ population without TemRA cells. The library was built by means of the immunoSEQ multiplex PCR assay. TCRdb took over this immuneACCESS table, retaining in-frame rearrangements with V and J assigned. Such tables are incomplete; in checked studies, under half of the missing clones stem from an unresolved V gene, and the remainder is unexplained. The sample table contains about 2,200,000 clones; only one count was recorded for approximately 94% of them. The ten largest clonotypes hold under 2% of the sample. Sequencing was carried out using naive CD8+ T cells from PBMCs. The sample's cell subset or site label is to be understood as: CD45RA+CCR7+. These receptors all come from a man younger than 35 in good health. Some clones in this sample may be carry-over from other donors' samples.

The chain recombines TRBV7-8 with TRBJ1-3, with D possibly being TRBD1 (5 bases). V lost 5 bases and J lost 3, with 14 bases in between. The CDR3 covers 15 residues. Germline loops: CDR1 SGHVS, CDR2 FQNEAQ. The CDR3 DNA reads TGTGCCAGCAGCCAGGGACGGACCGATGGAAACACCATATATTTT. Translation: CASSQGRTDGNTIYF.

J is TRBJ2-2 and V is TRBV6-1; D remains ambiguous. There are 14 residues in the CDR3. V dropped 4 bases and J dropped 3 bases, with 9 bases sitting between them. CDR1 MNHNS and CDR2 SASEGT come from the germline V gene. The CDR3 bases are TGTGCCAGCAGTGTTACGGTTTACACCGGGGAGCTGTTTTTT. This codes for CASSVTVYTGELFF.

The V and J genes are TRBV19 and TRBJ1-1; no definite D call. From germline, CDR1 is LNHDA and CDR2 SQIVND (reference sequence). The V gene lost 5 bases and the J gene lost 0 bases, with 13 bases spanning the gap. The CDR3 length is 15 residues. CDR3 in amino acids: CASSGDRSMNTEAFF. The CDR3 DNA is TGTGCCAGTAGTGGAGACCGATCCATGAACACTGAAGCTTTCTTT.

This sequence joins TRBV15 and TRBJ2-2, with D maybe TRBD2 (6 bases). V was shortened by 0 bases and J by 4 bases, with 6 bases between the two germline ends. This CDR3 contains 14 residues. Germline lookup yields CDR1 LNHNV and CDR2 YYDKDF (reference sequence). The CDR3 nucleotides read TGTGCCACCAGCAGAGAGGGGGGCACCGGGGAGCTGTTTTTT. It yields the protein CATSREGGTGELFF.

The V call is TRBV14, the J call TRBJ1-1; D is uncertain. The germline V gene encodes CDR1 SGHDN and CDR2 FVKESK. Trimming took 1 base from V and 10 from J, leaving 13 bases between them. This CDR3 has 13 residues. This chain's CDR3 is CASSQGVGLGAFF. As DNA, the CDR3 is TGTGCCAGCAGCCAAGGCGTCGGGTTAGGAGCTTTCTTT. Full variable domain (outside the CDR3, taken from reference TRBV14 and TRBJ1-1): EAGVTQFPSHSVIEKGQTVTLRCDPISGHDNLYWYRRVMGKEIKFLLHFVKESKQDESGMPNNRFLAERTGGTYSTLKVQPAELEDSGVYFCASSQGVGLGAFFGQGTRLTVV.

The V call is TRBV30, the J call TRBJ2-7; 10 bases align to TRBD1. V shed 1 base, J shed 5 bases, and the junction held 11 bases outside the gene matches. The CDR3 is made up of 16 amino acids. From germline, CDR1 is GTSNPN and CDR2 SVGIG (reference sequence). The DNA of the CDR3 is TGTGCCTGGAGTGCGGGACAGGGGCCACATCCTAACGAGCAGTACTTC. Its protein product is CAWSAGQGPHPNEQYF.

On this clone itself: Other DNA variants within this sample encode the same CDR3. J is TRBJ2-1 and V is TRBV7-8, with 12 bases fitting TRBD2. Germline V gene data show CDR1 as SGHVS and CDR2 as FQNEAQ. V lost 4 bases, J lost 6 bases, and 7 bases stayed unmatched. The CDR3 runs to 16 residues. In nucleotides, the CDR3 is TGTGCCAGCAGCTCCAAGCTAGCGGGAGGGCCCAATGAGCAGTTCTTC. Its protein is CASSSKLAGGPNEQFF.

CDR3 region: CASSPEPTF. DNA for the CDR3: TGCGCCAGCAGCCCGGAACCCACCTTC. The gene calls are TRBV5-1 and TRBJ1-2; no clear D. Per germline, CDR1 SGHRS and CDR2 YFSETQ. The CDR3 is 9 amino acids. Trimming took off 4 bases at V and 13 bases at J, with 8 bases between the two ends.

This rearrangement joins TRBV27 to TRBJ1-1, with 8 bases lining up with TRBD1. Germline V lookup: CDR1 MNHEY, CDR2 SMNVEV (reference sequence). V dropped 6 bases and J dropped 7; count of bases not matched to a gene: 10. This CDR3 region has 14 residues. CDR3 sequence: CASSFRGPGSEAFF. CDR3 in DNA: TGTGCCAGCAGCTTCAGGGGGCCAGGGAGTGAAGCTTTCTTT.

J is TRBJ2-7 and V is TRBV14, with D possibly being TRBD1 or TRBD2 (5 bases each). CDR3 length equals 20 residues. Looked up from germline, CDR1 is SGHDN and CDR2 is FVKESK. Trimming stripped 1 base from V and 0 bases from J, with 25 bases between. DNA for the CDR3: TGTGCCAGCAGCCAAGGAACCCGGGACGACGAACCTTCTTCCTCCTACGAGCAGTACTTC. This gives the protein CASSQGTRDDEPSSSYEQYF.

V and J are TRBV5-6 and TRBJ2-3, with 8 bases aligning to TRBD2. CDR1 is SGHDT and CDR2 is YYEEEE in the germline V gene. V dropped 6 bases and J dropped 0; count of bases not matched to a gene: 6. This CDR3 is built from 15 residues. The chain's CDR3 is CASTLGGGSTDTQYF. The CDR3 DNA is TGTGCCAGCACCCTCGGGGGGGGGAGCACAGATACGCAGTATTTT.

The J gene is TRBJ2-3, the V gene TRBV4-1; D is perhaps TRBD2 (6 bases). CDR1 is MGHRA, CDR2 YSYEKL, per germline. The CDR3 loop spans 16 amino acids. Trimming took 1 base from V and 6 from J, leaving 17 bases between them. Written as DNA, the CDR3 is TGCGCCAGCAGCCAAGTTAGAGGCGGGGCGGGGGATACGCAGTATTTT. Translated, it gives CASSQVRGGAGDTQYF.

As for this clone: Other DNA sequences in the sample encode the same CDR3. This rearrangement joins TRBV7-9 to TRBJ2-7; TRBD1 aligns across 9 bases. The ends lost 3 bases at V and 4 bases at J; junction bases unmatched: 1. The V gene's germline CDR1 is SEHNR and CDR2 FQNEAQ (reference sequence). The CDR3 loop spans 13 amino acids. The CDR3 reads CASSLDRGYEQYF. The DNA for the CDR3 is TGTGCCAGCAGCTTGGACAGGGGATACGAGCAGTACTTC.

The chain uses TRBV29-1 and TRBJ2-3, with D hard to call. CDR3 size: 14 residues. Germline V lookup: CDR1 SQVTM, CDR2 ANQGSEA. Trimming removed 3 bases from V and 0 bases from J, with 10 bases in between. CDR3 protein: CSVDPKFSTDTQYF. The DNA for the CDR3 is TGCAGCGTTGATCCCAAATTTAGCACAGATACGCAGTATTTT.

Here the CDR3 reads CASSYVKVPDEQYF. CDR3 nucleotide sequence: TGTGCCAGCAGTTACGTTAAGGTTCCGGACGAGCAGTACTTC. The chain couples TRBV6-5 to TRBJ2-7; D is unclear. The V gene lost 2 bases and the J gene lost 5 bases, with 13 bases spanning the gap. Germline-derived CDR1 and CDR2 are MNHEY and SVGAGI. The CDR3 consists of 14 residues.

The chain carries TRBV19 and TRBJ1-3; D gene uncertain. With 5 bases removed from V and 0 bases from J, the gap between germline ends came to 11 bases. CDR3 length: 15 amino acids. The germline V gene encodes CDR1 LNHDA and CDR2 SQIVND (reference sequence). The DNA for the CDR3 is TGTGCCAGTAGTGTGACGACTTTCTCTGGAAACACCATATATTTT. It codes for CASSVTTFSGNTIYF. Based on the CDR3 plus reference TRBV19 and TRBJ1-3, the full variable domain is DGGITQSPKYLFRKEGQNVTLSCEQNLNHDAMYWYRQDPGQGLRLIYYSQIVNDFQKGDIAEGYSVSREKKESFPLTVTSAQKNPTAFYLCASSVTTFSGNTIYFGEGSWLTVV.

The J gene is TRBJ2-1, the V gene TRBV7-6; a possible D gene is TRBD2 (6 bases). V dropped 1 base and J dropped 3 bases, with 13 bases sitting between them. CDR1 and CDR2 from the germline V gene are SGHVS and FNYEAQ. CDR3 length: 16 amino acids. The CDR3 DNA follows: TGTGCCAGCAGCTTAGGGGCCGGCGGGATCTACAATGAGCAGTTCTTC. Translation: CASSLGAGGIYNEQFF.

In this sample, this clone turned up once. The CDR3 sequence: CASSQSNQDRGSGNTIYF. In DNA, the CDR3 is TGCGCCAGCAGCCAATCGAACCAGGACAGGGGCTCTGGAAACACCATATATTTT. The chain employs TRBV4-3 and TRBJ1-3; 9 bases are a match to TRBD1. CDR1 LGHNA and CDR2 YSLEER come from the germline V gene. CDR3 length: 18 amino acids. After removal of 2 bases from V and 0 bases from J, the junction contained 8 bases not matched to a gene.

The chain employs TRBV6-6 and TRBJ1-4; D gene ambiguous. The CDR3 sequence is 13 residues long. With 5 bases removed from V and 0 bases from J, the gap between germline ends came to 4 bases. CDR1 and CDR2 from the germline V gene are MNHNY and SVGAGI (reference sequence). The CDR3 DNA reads TGTGCCAGCAGTCTTACAACTAATGAAAAACTGTTTTTT. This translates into CASSLTTNEKLFF.

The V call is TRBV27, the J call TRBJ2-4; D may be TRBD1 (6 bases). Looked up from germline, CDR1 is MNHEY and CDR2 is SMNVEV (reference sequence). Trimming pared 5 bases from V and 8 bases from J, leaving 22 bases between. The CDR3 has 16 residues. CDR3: CASSPTRGYVKDIQYF. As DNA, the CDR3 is TGTGCCAGCAGTCCAACTAGGGGGTACGTCAAGGACATTCAGTACTTC.

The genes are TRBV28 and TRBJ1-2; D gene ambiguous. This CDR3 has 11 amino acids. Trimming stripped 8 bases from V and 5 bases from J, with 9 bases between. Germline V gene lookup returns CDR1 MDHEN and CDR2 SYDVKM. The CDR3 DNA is TGTGCCAGCCAGGAGGGTTATGGCTACACCTTC. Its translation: CASQEGYGYTF.

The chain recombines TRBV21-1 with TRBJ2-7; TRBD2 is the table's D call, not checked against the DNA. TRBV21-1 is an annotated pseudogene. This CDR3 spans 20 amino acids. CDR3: CASSKSVPIGCSGRTYEQYF. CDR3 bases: TGTGCCAGCAGCAAGTCGGTGCCTATTGGTTGTAGCGGGAGGACCTACGAGCAGTACTTC.

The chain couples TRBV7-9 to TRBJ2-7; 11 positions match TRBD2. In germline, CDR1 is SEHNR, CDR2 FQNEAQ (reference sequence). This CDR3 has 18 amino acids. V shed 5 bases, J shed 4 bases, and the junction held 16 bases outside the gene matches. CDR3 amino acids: CASSLPRTSGRLGYEQYF. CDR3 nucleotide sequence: TGTGCCAGCAGCCTTCCTCGAACTAGCGGGAGATTAGGATACGAGCAGTACTTC. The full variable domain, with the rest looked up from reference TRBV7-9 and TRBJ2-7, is DTGVSQNPRHKITKRGQNVTFRCDPISEHNRLYWYRQTLGQGPEFLTYFQNEAQLEKSRLLSDRFSAERPKGSFSTLEIQRTEQGDSAMYLCASSLPRTSGRLGYEQYFGPGTRLTVT.

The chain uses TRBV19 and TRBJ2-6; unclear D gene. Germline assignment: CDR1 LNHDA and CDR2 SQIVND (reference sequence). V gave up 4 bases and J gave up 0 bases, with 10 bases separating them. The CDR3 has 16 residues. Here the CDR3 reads CASSTLPGSGANVLTF. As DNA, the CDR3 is TGTGCCAGTAGTACGCTTCCAGGCTCTGGGGCCAACGTCCTGACTTTC.

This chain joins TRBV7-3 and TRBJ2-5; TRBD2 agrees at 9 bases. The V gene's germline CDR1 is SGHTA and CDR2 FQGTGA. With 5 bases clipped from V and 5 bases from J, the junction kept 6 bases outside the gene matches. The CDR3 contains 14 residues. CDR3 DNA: TGTGCCAGCAGCCGTAGCGGGAGCGGGGAGACCCAGTACTTC. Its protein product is CASSRSGSGETQYF.

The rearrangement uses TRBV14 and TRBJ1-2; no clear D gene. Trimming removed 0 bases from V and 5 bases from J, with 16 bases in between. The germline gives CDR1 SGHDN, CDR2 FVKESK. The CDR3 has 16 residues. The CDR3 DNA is TGTGCCAGCAGCCAAGAATGGTCCCCGGGCAGGTATGGCTACACCTTC. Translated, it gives CASSQEWSPGRYGYTF.

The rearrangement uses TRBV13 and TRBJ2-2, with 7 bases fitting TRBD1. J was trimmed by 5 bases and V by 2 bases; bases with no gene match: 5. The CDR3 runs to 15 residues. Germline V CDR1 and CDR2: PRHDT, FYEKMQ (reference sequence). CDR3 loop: CASSLNRGSTGELFF. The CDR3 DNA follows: TGTGCCAGCAGCTTAAACAGGGGAAGTACCGGGGAGCTGTTTTTT.